These T cell receptor beta chains were read from a single sample in a study of blood T cell repertoires in COVID-19. The method was immunoSEQ multiplex PCR; TCRdb's version includes in-frame clones alone and lacks a portion of them. The repertoire holds roughly 100,000 clones, with roughly nine tenths as singletons. The sample consisted of peripheral blood. The receptors come from a woman of 80 years or more with acute or convalescent COVID-19. Both conserved end residues are part of each CDR3. D genes are given only for firm matches. Clone size, where shown, is once, few, many, or a class for clones that have expanded.

D: NA; size: NA; V: TRBV4-1; J: TRBJ1-1; DNA: TGCGCCAGCAGCCAAGCAGGGAGGTCTTTCTTT; CDR3: CASSQAGRSFF
D: TRBD1; size: NA; V: TRBV6-5; J: TRBJ2-5; DNA: TGTGCCAGCAGAGAGACAGGGTCGTGGGAGACCCAGTACTTC; CDR3: CASRETGSWETQYF
D: TRBD1; size: NA; V: TRBV3-1/TRBV3-2; J: TRBJ1-3; DNA: TGTGCCAGCAGCCAAGTCGGACAGGGAATTACTGCTGGAAACACCATATATTTT; CDR3: CASSQVGQGITAGNTIYF
D: NA; size: once; V: TRBV4-1; J: TRBJ1-2; DNA: TGCGCCAGCAGCCAACTACCCCCCGGTCTCACTAACTATGGCTACACCTTC; CDR3: CASSQLPPGLTNYGYTF
D: NA; size: NA; V: TRBV7-9; J: TRBJ1-4; DNA: TGTGCCAGCAGCTTAGTGGGGGGGTCCCATGAAAAACTGTTTTTT; CDR3: CASSLVGGSHEKLFF
D: NA; size: once; V: TRBV19; J: TRBJ2-3; DNA: TGTGCCAGTAGTCCCCTCCCTAGCAATACGCAGTATTTT; CDR3: CASSPLPSNTQYF
D: TRBD1; size: NA; V: TRBV19; J: TRBJ1-1; DNA: TGTGCCAGTAGTATCGGGACAGGGCCGAACGCTTTCTTT; CDR3: CASSIGTGPNAFF
D: NA; size: NA; V: TRBV5-1; J: TRBJ2-7; DNA: TGCGCCAGCAGCTTGGATCTGGGGGGATCCTACGAGCAGTACTTC; CDR3: CASSLDLGGSYEQYF
D: NA; size: NA; V: TRBV7-9; J: TRBJ1-3; DNA: TGTGCCAGCAGCTTAGCGCCTTTACAGTTTTCTGGAAACACCATATATTTT; CDR3: CASSLAPLQFSGNTIYF
D: NA; size: NA; V: TRBV5-1; J: TRBJ2-3; DNA: TGCGCCAGCAGCTTGGGGGCAGGTTGGACAGATACGCAGTATTTT; CDR3: CASSLGAGWTDTQYF
D: NA; size: NA; V: TRBV6-2/TRBV6-3; J: TRBJ1-5; DNA: TGTGCCAGCAGTTACCCCAGGGGCGGTCAGCCCCAGCATTTT; CDR3: CASSYPRGGQPQHF
D: TRBD1; size: NA; V: TRBV6-2/TRBV6-3; J: TRBJ2-7; DNA: TGTGCCAGCAGTTCGAAGGGGACAGGGGGCGGTGAGCAGTACTTC; CDR3: CASSSKGTGGGEQYF
D: NA; size: NA; V: TRBV6-6; J: TRBJ2-7; DNA: TGTGCCAGCAGTGCCCCTCCTCCGGGGGGCCCCAACGAGCAGTACTTC; CDR3: CASSAPPPGGPNEQYF
D: NA; size: NA; V: TRBV10-3; J: TRBJ1-2; DNA: TGTGCCATCGCTGGGGACATCCCACGGGGGGCTAACTATGGCTACACCTTC; CDR3: CAIAGDIPRGANYGYTF
D: NA; size: NA; V: TRBV24-1; J: TRBJ2-1; DNA: TGTGCCACTTCGCGGGGGCCTATCTACAATGAGCAGTTCTTC; CDR3: CATSRGPIYNEQFF
D: TRBD1; size: NA; V: TRBV10-3; J: TRBJ2-7; DNA: TGTGCCATCACCGCGGGACAGGTAACCTACGAGCAGTACTTC; CDR3: CAITAGQVTYEQYF
D: NA; size: NA; V: TRBV7-2; J: TRBJ1-2; DNA: TGTGCCAGCAGCCCACAGGGCCCGGTCTATGGCTACACCTTC; CDR3: CASSPQGPVYGYTF
D: NA; size: NA; V: TRBV30; J: TRBJ1-1; DNA: TGTGCCTGGAGTGTACTCGGTATATTGAACACTGAAGCTTTCTTT; CDR3: CAWSVLGILNTEAFF
D: TRBD1; size: NA; V: TRBV2; J: TRBJ2-5; DNA: TGTGCCAGCAGTGAAGGGGGACAGGGGACAGAGACCCAGTACTTC; CDR3: CASSEGGQGTETQYF
D: NA; size: NA; V: TRBV29-1; J: TRBJ1-1; DNA: TGCAGCGTACGGGATGTAGTTGAAGCTTTCTTT; CDR3: CSVRDVVEAFF
D: TRBD1; size: few; V: TRBV2; J: TRBJ2-3; DNA: TGTGCCAGCAGGGGACAGAGCACAGATACGCAGTATTTT; CDR3: CASRGQSTDTQYF
D: TRBD1; size: NA; V: TRBV5-4; J: TRBJ1-2; DNA: TGTGCCAGCAGCGAGGACAGGCACTATGGCTACACCTTC; CDR3: CASSEDRHYGYTF
D: NA; size: NA; V: TRBV10-3; J: TRBJ1-2; DNA: TGTGCCACGGGGTTGGGTCAGGCAGGCACCAACTATGGCTACACCTTC; CDR3: CATGLGQAGTNYGYTF
D: NA; size: NA; V: TRBV19; J: TRBJ2-1; DNA: TGTGCCAGTAGTTACCGAGGCTCCTACAATGAGCAGTTCTTC; CDR3: CASSYRGSYNEQFF
D: NA; size: NA; V: TRBV24-1; J: TRBJ2-3; DNA: TGTGCCACTCGCGGGGTCGGGGGCACAGATACGCAGTATTTT; CDR3: CATRGVGGTDTQYF
D: TRBD1; size: NA; V: TRBV7-2; J: TRBJ1-1; DNA: TGTGCCAGCAGCCGGGGGACAGTGATTGCCACTGAAGCTTTCTTT; CDR3: CASSRGTVIATEAFF
D: NA; size: NA; V: TRBV5-1; J: TRBJ1-2; DNA: TGCGCCAGCAGCTACGTTACCGGGGACTATGGCTACACCTTC; CDR3: CASSYVTGDYGYTF
D: NA; size: NA; V: TRBV5-6; J: TRBJ2-6; DNA: TGTGCCAGCAGGGCTGCGGGCGCAGGTGGGGCCAACGTCCTGACTTTC; CDR3: CASRAAGAGGANVLTF
D: TRBD1; size: NA; V: TRBV4-1; J: TRBJ1-5; DNA: TGCGCCAGCAGCCAAGAGACAGGGGTCAACAATCAGCCCCAGCATTTT; CDR3: CASSQETGVNNQPQHF
D: NA; size: NA; V: TRBV2; J: TRBJ2-7; DNA: TGTGCCAGCAGTGATTTCCGCTACGAGCAGTACTTC; CDR3: CASSDFRYEQYF
D: TRBD2; size: NA; V: TRBV6-4; J: TRBJ2-1; DNA: TGTGCCAGCAGGGCTAGCGGGGGGCTTTCCTACAATGAGCAGTTCTTC; CDR3: CASRASGGLSYNEQFF
D: TRBD2; size: NA; V: TRBV3-1/TRBV3-2; J: TRBJ2-1; DNA: TGTGCCAGCAGCCATGTCCGAGCGGGGACCCTCTACAATGAGCAGTTCTTC; CDR3: CASSHVRAGTLYNEQFF
D: NA; size: NA; V: TRBV4-3; J: TRBJ1-1; DNA: TGCGCCAGCAGCCAAGTCGGGATGAACACTGAAGCTTTCTTT; CDR3: CASSQVGMNTEAFF
D: NA; size: NA; V: TRBV5-6; J: TRBJ1-4; DNA: TGTGCCAGCAGCTTGATGGGGAGTAATGAAAAACTGTTTTTT; CDR3: CASSLMGSNEKLFF
D: TRBD1; size: NA; V: TRBV19; J: TRBJ2-2; DNA: TGTGCCAGTACTGGACAGGGGTTCGCCGGGGAGCTGTTTTTT; CDR3: CASTGQGFAGELFF
D: NA; size: once; V: TRBV3-1/TRBV3-2; J: TRBJ1-2; DNA: TGTGCCAGCAGCCAATTTCAGGGCCAGGGCGGCTACACCTTC; CDR3: CASSQFQGQGGYTF
D: NA; size: once; V: TRBV9; J: TRBJ2-3; DNA: TGTGCCAGCAGCGTAGGAGAGGGAGGAGGCACAGATACGCAGTATTTT; CDR3: CASSVGEGGGTDTQYF
D: TRBD2; size: NA; V: TRBV12-3/TRBV12-4; J: TRBJ2-2; DNA: TGTGCCAGCAATCTTGGGGGGGCCGGGGAGCTGTTTTTT; CDR3: CASNLGGAGELFF
D: TRBD1; size: NA; V: TRBV28; J: TRBJ2-7; DNA: TGTGCCAGCAGTAAACCGCGGCGGACAGGGTACGAGCAGTACTTC; CDR3: CASSKPRRTGYEQYF
D: TRBD2; size: NA; V: TRBV20-1; J: TRBJ2-7; DNA: TGCAGTGCTAGCCCCGGGGGGGTCCAGTACTTC; CDR3: CSASPGGVQYF
D: TRBD2; size: NA; V: TRBV7-8; J: TRBJ2-7; DNA: TGTGCCAGCAGCTTGAGCGGGGGGGGCTCCTACGAGCAGTACTTC; CDR3: CASSLSGGGSYEQYF
D: TRBD2; size: NA; V: TRBV28; J: TRBJ2-3; DNA: TGTGCCAGCAGTTCTCGGCCTAGCGGGGGGGCCGCGGGTACGCAGTATTTT; CDR3: CASSSRPSGGAAGTQYF
D: NA; size: NA; V: TRBV25-1; J: TRBJ1-2; DNA: TGTGCCAGCAGTGAAGTCGGCAGCGTCTATGGCTACACCTTC; CDR3: CASSEVGSVYGYTF
D: TRBD1; size: NA; V: TRBV7-9; J: TRBJ2-7; DNA: TGTGCCAGCAGCTCAGAGATGACAGGGAGCTCCTACGAGCAGTACTTC; CDR3: CASSSEMTGSSYEQYF
D: NA; size: NA; V: TRBV6-5; J: TRBJ2-5; DNA: TGTGCCAGCAGTTACGAGCCAGGTCGCCGGACCCAGTACTTC; CDR3: CASSYEPGRRTQYF
D: NA; size: NA; V: TRBV7-9; J: TRBJ2-7; DNA: TGTGCCAGCAGCTTAGTTACGGCCCCGGGCGAGCAGTACTTC; CDR3: CASSLVTAPGEQYF
D: NA; size: NA; V: TRBV5-1; J: TRBJ2-1; DNA: TGCGCCAGCAGCACACAGGAGAGCTCCTACAATGAGCAGTTCTTC; CDR3: CASSTQESSYNEQFF
D: TRBD1; size: NA; V: TRBV5-1; J: TRBJ2-7; DNA: TGCGCCAGCAGCCTTAGTCAGGGGGACTACGAGCAGTACTTC; CDR3: CASSLSQGDYEQYF
D: TRBD1; size: once; V: TRBV7-9; J: TRBJ2-7; DNA: TGTGCCAGCAGCTTATGGGACAGGGGGCACTACGAGCAGTACTTC; CDR3: CASSLWDRGHYEQYF
D: NA; size: NA; V: TRBV21-1; J: TRBJ2-5; DNA: TGTGCCAGCAGCAAAGTCGGTTGGGACAGGGGGCGTGAGACCCAGTACTTC; CDR3: CASSKVGWDRGRETQYF
D: TRBD2; size: NA; V: TRBV5-4; J: TRBJ2-5; DNA: TGTGCCAGCAGCCCCACGGGGGGGATCTTGGAGACCCAGTACTTC; CDR3: CASSPTGGILETQYF
D: NA; size: NA; V: TRBV6-6; J: TRBJ1-2; DNA: TGTGCCAGCTACAGGGTAGGGTATGGCTACACCTTC; CDR3: CASYRVGYGYTF
D: NA; size: NA; V: TRBV6-5; J: TRBJ2-1; DNA: TGTGCCAGCAGTTGGTCCAGGGACAATGAGCAGTTCTTC; CDR3: CASSWSRDNEQFF
D: NA; size: once; V: TRBV7-3; J: TRBJ2-3; DNA: TGTGCCAGCAGCTTAGACTCTCGCACAGATACGCAGTATTTT; CDR3: CASSLDSRTDTQYF